The present T cell receptor (beta chain) was sequenced within a study of glioma-infiltrating T cells. Study outcomes and limitations: Tissue-blood divergence was below expectation in non-neoplastic patients, above in gliomas. Tissue and blood shared very few CDR3 sequences.

TCR alpha and beta CDR3 regions were amplified from RNA using iRepertoire nested multiplex PCR. Each CDR3 protein is one row after TCRdb ran MiXCR on the multiplex PCR reads. Of roughly 200,000 distinct CDR3 sequences detected, around 30% appear once; the ten largest clones hold just over 20%. The CDR3 length is 18 residues. Germline V lookup: CDR1 LGHNT, CDR2 FRNRAP. V trimming: 0 bases; J trimming: 0 bases; junction bases outside the gene matches: 11. A few counts support this clonotype. Antigen unknown. Sequencing input: glioma tissue, nonneoplastic brain tissue, or PBMCs (not recorded which). J is TRBJ2-7 and V is TRBV12-5; 7 bases are shared with TRBD2. The TCR comes from a human donor with low-grade glioma or glioblastoma, undergoing nonglioma brain surgery, or in good health (not recorded which). In DNA, the CDR3 is TGTGCTAGTGGTTTGGTACTTACCCCCCGGGACTACTCCTACGAGCAGTACTTC. Translated: CASGLVLTPRDYSYEQYF.